The sequence of this T cell receptor beta chain was determined in a study of T cell responses to AZD1222 COVID-19 vaccine. A word on this clone: Antigen unknown.

Study results and limitations: Reportedly, close to half of spike-specific TCRs are directed against unmutated variant regions. Elevations in Spike-specific TCR breadth and depth followed administration of two AZD1222 doses.

Some second doses came at about 4 weeks and others at about 12 weeks; these were pooled. This CDR3 is 15 amino acids long. Germline loops: CDR1 MNHEY, CDR2 SMNVEV (reference sequence). Trimming stripped 2 bases from V and 0 bases from J, with 11 bases between. Assay: immunoSEQ multiplex PCR; the TCRdb copy retains only in-frame clones and omits some. The profile shows around 89,000 clones, about nine tenths of them singletons. The chain is built from TRBV27 and TRBJ2-7, with no clear D. Here the sequenced sample was peripheral blood, taken 28 days after the second AZD1222 dose. This clonotype originated in an adult who received the AZD1222 COVID-19 vaccine. CDR3 loop: CASSLNGISSYEQYF. The DNA of the CDR3 is TGTGCCAGCAGTTTAAATGGAATTAGCTCCTACGAGCAGTACTTC.